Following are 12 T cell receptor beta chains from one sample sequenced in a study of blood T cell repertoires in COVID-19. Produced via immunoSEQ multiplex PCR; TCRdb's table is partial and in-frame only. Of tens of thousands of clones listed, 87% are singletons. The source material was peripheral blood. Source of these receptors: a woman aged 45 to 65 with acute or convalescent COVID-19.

CDR3 protein: CASSVGSYEQFF. CDR3 bases: TGTGCCAGCAGCGTAGGGAGCTATGAGCAGTTCTTC. This chain joins TRBV9 and TRBJ2-1; D not certain. Trimming took 0 bases from V and 8 from J, leaving 6 bases between them. This CDR3 has 12 residues. Germline CDR1 reads SGDLS; CDR2 reads YYNGEE.

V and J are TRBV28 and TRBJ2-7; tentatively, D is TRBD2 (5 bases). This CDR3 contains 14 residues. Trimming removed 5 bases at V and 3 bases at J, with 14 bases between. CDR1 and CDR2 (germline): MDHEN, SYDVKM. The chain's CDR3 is CASSESGALYEQYF. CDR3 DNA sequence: TGTGCCAGCAGTGAGAGCGGAGCTCTCTACGAGCAGTACTTC.

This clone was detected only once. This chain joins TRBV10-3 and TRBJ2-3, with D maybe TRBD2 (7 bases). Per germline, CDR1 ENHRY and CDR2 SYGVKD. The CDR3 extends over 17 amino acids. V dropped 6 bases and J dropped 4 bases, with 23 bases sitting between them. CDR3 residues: CAISDLKGGGRSDTQYF. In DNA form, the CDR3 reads TGTGCCATCAGCGATCTCAAAGGGGGGGGAAGGTCAGATACGCAGTATTTT.

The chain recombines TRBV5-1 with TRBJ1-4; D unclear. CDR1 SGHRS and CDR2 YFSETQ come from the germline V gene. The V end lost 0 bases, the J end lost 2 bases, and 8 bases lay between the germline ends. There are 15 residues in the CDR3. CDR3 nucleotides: TGCGCCAGCAGCTTGGAACAGTATACTAATGAAAAACTGTTTTTT. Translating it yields CASSLEQYTNEKLFF.

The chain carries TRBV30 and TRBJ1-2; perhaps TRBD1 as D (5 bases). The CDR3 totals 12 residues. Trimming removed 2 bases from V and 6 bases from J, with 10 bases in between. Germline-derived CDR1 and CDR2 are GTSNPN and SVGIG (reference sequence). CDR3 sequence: CAWSTGGHGYTF. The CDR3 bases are TGTGCCTGGAGTACAGGTGGACATGGCTACACCTTC.

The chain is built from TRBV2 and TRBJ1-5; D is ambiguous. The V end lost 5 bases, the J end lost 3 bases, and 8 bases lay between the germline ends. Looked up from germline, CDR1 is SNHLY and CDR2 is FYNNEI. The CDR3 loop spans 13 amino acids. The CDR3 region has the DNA TGTGCCAGCAGTCGGGAAACCAATCAGCCCCAGCATTTT. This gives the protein CASSRETNQPQHF.

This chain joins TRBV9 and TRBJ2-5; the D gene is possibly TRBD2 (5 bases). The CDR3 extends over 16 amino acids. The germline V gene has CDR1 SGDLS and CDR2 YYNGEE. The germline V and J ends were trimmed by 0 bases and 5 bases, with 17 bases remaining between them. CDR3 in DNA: TGTGCCAGCAGCGTAGCGTCCGGGGAACCGGGGGAGACCCAGTACTTC. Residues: CASSVASGEPGETQYF.

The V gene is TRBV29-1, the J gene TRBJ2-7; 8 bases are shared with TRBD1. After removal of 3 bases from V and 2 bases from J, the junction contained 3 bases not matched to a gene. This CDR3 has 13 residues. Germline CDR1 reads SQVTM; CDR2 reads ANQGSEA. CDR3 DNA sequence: TGCAGCGTTGAGGACAGGGCCGCCTACGAGCAGTACTTC. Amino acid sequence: CSVEDRAAYEQYF.

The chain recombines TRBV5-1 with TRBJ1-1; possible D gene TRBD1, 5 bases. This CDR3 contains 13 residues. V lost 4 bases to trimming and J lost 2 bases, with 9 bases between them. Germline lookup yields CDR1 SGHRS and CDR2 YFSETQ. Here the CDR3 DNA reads TGCGCCAGCAGCCACGACAGTAACACTGAAGCTTTCTTT. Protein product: CASSHDSNTEAFF. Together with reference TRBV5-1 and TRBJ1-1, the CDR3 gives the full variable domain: KAGVTQTPRYLIKTRGQQVTLSCSPISGHRSVSWYQQTPGQGLQFLFEYFSETQRNKGNFPGRFSGRQFSNSRSEMNVSTLELGDSALYLCASSHDSNTEAFFGQGTRLTVV.

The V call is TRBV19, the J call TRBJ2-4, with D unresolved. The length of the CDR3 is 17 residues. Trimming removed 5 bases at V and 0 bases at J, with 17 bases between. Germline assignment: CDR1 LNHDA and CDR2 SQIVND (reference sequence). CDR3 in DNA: TGTGCCAGTAGTCCCTCCGGCAGACTCTTAGCCAAAAACATTCAGTACTTC. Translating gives CASSPSGRLLAKNIQYF.

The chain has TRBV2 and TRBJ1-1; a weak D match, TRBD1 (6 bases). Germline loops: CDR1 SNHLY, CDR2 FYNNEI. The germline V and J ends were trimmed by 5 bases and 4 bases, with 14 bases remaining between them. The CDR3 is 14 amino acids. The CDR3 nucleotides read TGTGCCAGCAGTCCGTCCTACAGGGTCACTGAAGCTTTCTTT. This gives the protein CASSPSYRVTEAFF.

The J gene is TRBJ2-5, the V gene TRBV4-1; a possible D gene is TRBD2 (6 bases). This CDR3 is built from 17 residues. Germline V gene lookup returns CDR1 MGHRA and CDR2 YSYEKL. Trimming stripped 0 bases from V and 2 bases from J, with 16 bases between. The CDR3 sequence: CASSQEPPGTGQETQYF. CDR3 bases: TGCGCCAGCAGCCAAGAACCCCCCGGGACTGGTCAAGAGACCCAGTACTTC.